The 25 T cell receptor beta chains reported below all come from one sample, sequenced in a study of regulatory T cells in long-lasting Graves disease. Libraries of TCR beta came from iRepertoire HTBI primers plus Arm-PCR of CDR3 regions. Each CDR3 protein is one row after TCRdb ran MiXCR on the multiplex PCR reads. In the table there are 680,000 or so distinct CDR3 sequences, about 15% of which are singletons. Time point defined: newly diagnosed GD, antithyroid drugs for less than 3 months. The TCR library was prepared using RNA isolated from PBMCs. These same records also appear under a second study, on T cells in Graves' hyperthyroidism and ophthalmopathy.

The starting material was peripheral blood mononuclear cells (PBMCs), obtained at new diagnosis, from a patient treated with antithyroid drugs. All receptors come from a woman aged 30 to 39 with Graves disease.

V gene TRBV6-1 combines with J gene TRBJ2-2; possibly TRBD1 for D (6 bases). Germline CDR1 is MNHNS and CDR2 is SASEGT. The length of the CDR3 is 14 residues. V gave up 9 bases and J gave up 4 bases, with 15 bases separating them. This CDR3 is CASTSQGSTGELFF. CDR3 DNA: TGTGCCAGTACCTCACAGGGTAGCACCGGGGAGCTGTTTTTT.

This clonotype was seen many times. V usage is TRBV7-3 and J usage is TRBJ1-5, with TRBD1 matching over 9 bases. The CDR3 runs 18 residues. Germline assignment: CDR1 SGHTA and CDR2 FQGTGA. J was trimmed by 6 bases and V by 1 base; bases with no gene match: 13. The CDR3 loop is CASSLKGWRTGVVQPQHF. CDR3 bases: TGTGCCAGCAGCTTAAAGGGGTGGCGGACAGGGGTCGTTCAGCCCCAGCATTTT. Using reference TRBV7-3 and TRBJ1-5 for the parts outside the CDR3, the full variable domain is GAGVSQTPSNKVTEKGKYVELRCDPISGHTALYWYRQSLGQGPEFLIYFQGTGAADDSGLPNDRFFAVRPEGSVSTLKIQRTERGDSAVYLCASSLKGWRTGVVQPQHFGDGTRLSIL.

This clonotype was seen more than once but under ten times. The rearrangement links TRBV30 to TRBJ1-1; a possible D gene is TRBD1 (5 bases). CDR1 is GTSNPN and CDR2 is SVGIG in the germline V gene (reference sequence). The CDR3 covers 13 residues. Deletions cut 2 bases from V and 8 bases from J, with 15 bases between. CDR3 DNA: TGTGCCTGGAGTCATTTGGGGACGGGGGAAGCTTTCTTT. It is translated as CAWSHLGTGEAFF.

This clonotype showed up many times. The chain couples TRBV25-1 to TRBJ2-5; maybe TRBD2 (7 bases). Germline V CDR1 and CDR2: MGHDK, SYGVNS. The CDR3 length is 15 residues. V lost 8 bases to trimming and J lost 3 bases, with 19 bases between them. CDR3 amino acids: CASGGAGVGKETQYF. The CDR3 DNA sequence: TGTGCCAGCGGGGGGGCAGGGGTGGGGAAAGAGACCCAGTACTTC. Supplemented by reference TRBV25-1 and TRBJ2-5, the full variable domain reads EADIYQTPRYLVIGTGKKITLECSQTMGHDKMYWYQQDPGMELHLIHYSYGVNSTEKGDLSSESTVSRIRTEHFPLTLESARPSHTSQYLCASGGAGVGKETQYFGPGTRLLVL.

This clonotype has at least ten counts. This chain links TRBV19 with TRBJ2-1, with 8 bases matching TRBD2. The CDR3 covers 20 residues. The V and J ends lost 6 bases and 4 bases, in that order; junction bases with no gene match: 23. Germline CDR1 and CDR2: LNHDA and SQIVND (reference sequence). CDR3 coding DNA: TGTGCCAGTAGCCTCGCGTTTTCTAGCGGGTATTTGGAGAAATACAATGAGCAGTTCTTC. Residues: CASSLAFSSGYLEKYNEQFF.

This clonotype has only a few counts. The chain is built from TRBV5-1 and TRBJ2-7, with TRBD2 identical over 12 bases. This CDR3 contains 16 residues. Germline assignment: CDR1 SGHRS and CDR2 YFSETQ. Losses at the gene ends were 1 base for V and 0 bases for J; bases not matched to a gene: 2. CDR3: CASSLTSGRSSYEQYF. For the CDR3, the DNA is TGCGCCAGCAGCTTGACTAGCGGGAGGAGCTCCTACGAGCAGTACTTC.

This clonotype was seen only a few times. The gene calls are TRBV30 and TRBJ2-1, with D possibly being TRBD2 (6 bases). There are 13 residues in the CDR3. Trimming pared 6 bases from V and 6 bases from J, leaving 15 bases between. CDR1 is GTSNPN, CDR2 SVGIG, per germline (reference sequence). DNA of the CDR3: TGTGCCTGTGAGGCCGGGGGACGCAATGAGCAGTTCTTC. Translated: CACEAGGRNEQFF.

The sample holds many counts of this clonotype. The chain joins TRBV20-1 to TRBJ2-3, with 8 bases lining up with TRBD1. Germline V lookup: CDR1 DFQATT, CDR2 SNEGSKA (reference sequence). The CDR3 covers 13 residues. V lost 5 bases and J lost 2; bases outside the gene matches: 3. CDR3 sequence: CSALTGVTDTQYF. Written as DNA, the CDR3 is TGCAGTGCTCTGACAGGGGTCACAGATACGCAGTATTTT.

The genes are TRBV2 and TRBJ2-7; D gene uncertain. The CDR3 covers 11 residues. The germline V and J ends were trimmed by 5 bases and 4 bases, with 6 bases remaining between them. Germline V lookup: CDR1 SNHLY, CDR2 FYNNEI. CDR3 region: CASSWYYEQYF. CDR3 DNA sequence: TGTGCCAGCAGTTGGTATTACGAGCAGTACTTC. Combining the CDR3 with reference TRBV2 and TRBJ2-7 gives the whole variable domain EPEVTQTPSHQVTQMGQEVILRCVPISNHLYFYWYRQILGQKVEFLVSFYNNEISEKSEIFDDQFSVERPDGSNFTLKIRSTKLEDSAMYFCASSWYYEQYFGPGTRLTVT.

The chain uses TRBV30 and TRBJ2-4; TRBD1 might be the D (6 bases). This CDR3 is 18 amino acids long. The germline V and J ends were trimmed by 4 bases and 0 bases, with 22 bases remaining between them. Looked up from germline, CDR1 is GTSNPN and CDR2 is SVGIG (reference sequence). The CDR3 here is CAWTKGDTYLLAKNIQYF. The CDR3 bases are TGTGCCTGGACCAAAGGGGACACCTACCTACTAGCCAAAAACATTCAGTACTTC.

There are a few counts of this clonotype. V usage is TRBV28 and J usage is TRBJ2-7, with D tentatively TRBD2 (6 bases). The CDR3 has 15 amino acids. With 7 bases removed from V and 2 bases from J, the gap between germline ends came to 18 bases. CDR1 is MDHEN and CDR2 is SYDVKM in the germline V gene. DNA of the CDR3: TGTGCCAGCAACCCTAGGGGCGGGGCCCCCTACGAGCAGTACTTC. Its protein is CASNPRGGAPYEQYF.

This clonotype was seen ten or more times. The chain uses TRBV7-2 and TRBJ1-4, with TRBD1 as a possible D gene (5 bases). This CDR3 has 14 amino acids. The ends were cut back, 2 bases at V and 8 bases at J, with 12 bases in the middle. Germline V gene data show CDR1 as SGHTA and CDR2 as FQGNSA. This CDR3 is CASSLSGVWEKLFF. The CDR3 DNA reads TGTGCCAGCAGCTTATCGGGGGTCTGGGAAAAACTGTTTTTT. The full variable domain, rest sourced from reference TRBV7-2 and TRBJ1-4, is GAGVSQSPSNKVTEKGKDVELRCDPISGHTALYWYRQSLGQGLEFLIYFQGNSAPDKSGLPSDRFSAERTGGSVSTLTIQRTQQEDSAVYLCASSLSGVWEKLFFGSGTQLSVL.

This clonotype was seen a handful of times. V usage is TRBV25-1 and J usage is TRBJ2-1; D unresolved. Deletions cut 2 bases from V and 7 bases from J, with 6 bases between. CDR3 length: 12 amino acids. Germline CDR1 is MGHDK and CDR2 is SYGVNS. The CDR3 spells CASSEMRNEQFF. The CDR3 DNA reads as TGTGCCAGCAGTGAAATGAGAAATGAGCAGTTCTTC.

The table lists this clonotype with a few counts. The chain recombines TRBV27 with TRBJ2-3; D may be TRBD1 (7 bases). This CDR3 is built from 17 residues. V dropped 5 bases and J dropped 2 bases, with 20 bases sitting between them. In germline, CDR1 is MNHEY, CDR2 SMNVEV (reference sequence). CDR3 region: CASSPGGGLLITDTQYF. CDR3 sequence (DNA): TGTGCCAGCAGTCCAGGGGGAGGCCTTCTAATCACAGATACGCAGTATTTT.

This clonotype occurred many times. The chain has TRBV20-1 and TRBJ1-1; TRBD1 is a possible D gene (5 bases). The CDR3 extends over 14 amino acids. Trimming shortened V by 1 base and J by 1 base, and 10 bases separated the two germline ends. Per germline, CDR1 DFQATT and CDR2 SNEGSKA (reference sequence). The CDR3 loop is CSARVGGTNTEAFF. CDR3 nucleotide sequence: TGCAGTGCTAGAGTTGGGGGTACGAACACTGAAGCTTTCTTT.

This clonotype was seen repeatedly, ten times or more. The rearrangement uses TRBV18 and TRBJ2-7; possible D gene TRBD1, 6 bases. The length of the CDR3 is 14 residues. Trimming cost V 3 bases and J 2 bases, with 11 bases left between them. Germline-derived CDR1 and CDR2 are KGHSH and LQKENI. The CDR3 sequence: CASSPGHATYEQYF. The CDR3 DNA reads TGTGCCAGCTCACCGGGACACGCAACCTACGAGCAGTACTTC.

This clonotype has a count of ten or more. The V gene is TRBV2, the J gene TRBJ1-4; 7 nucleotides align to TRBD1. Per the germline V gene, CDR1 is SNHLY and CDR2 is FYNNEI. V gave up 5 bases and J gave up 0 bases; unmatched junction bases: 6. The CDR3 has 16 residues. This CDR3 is CASSPGQPATNEKLFF. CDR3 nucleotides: TGTGCCAGCAGTCCGGGACAGCCCGCAACTAATGAAAAACTGTTTTTT.

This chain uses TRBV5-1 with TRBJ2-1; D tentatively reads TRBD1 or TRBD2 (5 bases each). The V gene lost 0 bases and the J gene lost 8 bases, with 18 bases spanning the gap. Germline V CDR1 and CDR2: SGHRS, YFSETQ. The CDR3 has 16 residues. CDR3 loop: CASSLGGWTRGDEQFF. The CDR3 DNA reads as TGCGCCAGCAGCTTGGGGGGATGGACGAGGGGCGATGAGCAGTTCTTC.

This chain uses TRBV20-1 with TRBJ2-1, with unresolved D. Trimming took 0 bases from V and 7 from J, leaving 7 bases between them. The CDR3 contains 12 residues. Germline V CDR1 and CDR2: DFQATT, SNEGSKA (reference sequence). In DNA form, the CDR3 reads TGCAGTGCTAGAGAGTTATGGAATGAGCAGTTCTTC. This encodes CSARELWNEQFF.

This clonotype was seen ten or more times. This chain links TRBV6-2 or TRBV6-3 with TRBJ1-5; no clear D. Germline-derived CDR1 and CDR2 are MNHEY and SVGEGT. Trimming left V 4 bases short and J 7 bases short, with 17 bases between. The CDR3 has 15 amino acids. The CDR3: CASSLGVSGRQPQHF. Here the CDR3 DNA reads TGTGCCAGCAGTTTGGGCGTTTCCGGGCGGCAGCCCCAGCATTTT.

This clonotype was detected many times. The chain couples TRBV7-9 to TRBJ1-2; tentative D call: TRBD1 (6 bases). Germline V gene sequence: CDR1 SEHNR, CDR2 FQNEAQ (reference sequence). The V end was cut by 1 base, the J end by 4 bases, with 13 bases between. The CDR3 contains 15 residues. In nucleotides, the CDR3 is TGTGCCAGCAGCTTAGGTCAGGGGCCGACCTATGGCTACACCTTC. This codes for CASSLGQGPTYGYTF.

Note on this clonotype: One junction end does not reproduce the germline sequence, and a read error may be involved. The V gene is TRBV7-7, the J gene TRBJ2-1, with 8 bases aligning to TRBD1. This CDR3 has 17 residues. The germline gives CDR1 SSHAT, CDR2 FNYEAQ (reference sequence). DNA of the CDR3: TGTGCTAGCAGCAGCATCAGCAGGGGGCTGGAGAACAATGAGCAGTTCTTC. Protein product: CASSSISRGLENNEQFF.

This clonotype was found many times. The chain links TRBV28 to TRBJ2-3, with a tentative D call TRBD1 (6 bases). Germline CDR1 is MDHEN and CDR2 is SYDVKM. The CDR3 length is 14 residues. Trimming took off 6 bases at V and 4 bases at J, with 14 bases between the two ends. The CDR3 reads CASSLTNRADTQYF. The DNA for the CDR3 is TGTGCCAGCAGCCTTACTAACAGGGCAGATACGCAGTATTTT.

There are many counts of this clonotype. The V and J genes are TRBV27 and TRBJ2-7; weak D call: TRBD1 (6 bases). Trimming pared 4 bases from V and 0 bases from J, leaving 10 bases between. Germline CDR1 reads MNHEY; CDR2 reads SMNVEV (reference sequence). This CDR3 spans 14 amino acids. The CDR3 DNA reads TGTGCCAGCAGTTCGTGGGACACCTCCTACGAGCAGTACTTC. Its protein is CASSSWDTSYEQYF.

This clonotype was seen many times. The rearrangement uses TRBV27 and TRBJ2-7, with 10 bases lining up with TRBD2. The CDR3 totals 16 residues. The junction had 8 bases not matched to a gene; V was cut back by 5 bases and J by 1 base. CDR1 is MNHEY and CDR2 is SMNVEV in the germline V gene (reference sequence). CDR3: CASSPGLATSSYEQYF. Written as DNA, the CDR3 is TGTGCCAGCAGTCCGGGACTAGCGACATCTTCCTACGAGCAGTACTTC.